The subject of this entry is one T cell receptor beta chain. The target antigen is unknown. The immunoSEQ assay was v3. Survey-level samples got 1.5 million to 2.5 million read pairs; deep-level samples got about 5-6 million. Clones were sequenced by immunoSEQ multiplex PCR, and TCRdb holds only the in-frame ones, with some missing. The sample includes roughly 9,800 clones, 56% seen only once; the top ten take about 12%. The data originate from a study of TIL therapy for anti-PD-1-resistant metastatic lung cancer. The study, taken as a whole, reports: Many TIL product clones were absent from baseline tumor, suggesting clonal contraction.

Germline V CDR1 and CDR2: SGHNT, YYREEE (reference sequence). J was trimmed by 4 bases and V by 4 bases; bases with no gene match: 6. The CDR3 totals 16 residues. Time point indicated: pre-treatment sample, taken before nivolumab and TIL therapy. The tumor samples were excised metastases, mostly pleural nodules or supraclavicular lymph nodes. Progressing patients received lymphodepletion, expanded TIL infusion and IL-2. The chain joins TRBV5-4 to TRBJ2-2; 11 bases line up with TRBD1. This receptor was obtained from a person aged 25-80 years with non-small cell lung cancer. The sample here was tumor tissue, taken at baseline. The CDR3 coding sequence is TGTGCCAGCAGCAGGGGACAGGGGGGAGGCACCGGGGAGCTGTTTTTT. Amino acids: CASSRGQGGGTGELFF.